Listed here is a single T cell receptor (beta chain). The data were obtained in a study of neoadjuvant nivolumab and ipilimumab in lung cancer. The data were produced by immunoSEQ multiplex PCR, yet TCRdb's version contains in-frame clones alone and is incomplete. The sample shows approximately 17,000 clones, 75% to 85% of them seen only once. CDR1 and CDR2 (germline): SGHVS, FNYEAQ. CDR3 length: 17 residues. The V end was cut by 5 bases, the J end by 5 bases, with 24 bases between. This specimen consisted of tumor tissue, obtained after neoadjuvant nivolumab, alone or with ipilimumab, at or shortly before surgery. The receptor was isolated from an adult with non-small cell lung cancer. The V and J genes are TRBV7-6 and TRBJ1-1, with D possibly TRBD1 on 6 matching bases. The CDR3 region is CASSPLLGGGEGTEAFF. CDR3 DNA: TGTGCCAGCAGCCCTCTCTTAGGGGGAGGCGAGGGAACTGAAGCTTTCTTT.